The table lists the clone carrying this T cell receptor (beta chain) with a count of one. As yet, its antigen is unknown. The data originate from a study of cytomegalovirus exposure and HLA in healthy donors. Notes on the study in general: Among TCR beta chains, those listed as cytomegalovirus-associated numbered approximately 150. The classifier, whose performance was assessed in both the original and validation cohorts, reportedly diagnosed cytomegalovirus status with high specificity and sensitivity.

This CDR3 region has 13 residues. V lost 2 bases to trimming and J lost 3 bases, with 8 bases between them. From germline, CDR1 is SGHDT and CDR2 YYEEEE. PCR was performed using 60 Vbeta and 13 Jbeta primers. This table comes from immunoSEQ multiplex PCR, and its TCRdb copy is limited to in-frame clones, with some not included. The table shows 60,000 to 70,000 clones, with approximately 78% occurring only once. Sequenced material: PBMCs. The chain recombines TRBV5-6 with TRBJ1-2; no clear D. This TCR came from a woman in her twenties or thirties in good health and CMV-seronegative. This CDR3 reads CASSLSSYYGYTF. The CDR3 bases are TGTGCCAGCAGCTTAAGCTCTTACTATGGCTACACCTTC.